A single sample is the source of the 22 T cell receptor beta chains below, sequenced in a study of T cells in Graves' hyperthyroidism and ophthalmopathy. Amplified TCR beta CDR3 regions derived from RNA transcripts. First-round RT-PCR with HTBI primers amplified the TCR CDR3 region. TCRdb reprocessed the multiplex PCR reads via MiXCR and lists one record per CDR3 protein. The sample consists of 600,000 to 650,000 distinct CDR3 sequences, around 15% of them appearing once. What was sequenced was blood. All receptors derive from a woman under 40 with Graves' hyperthyroidism.

This clonotype was seen repeatedly, ten times or more. CDR3 sequence (DNA): TGTGCCAGCACCCTAGCCGACAGGGAATCTCAGCCCCAGCATTTT. It codes for CASTLADRESQPQHF. V and J are TRBV7-8 and TRBJ1-5, with 7 bases lining up with TRBD1. CDR1 and CDR2 (germline): SGHVS, FQNEAQ. The CDR3 has 15 amino acids. With V trimmed by 7 bases and J by 6 bases, 12 bases remained unmatched.

The chain recombines TRBV9 with TRBJ2-2, with a possible D match to TRBD1 (6 bases). Trimming removed 0 bases from V and 2 bases from J, with 17 bases in between. The CDR3 runs 18 residues. Germline V gene data show CDR1 as SGDLS and CDR2 as YYNGEE. CDR3 in amino acids: CASSVALDRKYNTGELFF. The CDR3 DNA follows: TGTGCCAGCAGCGTAGCGTTGGACAGAAAGTATAACACCGGGGAGCTGTTTTTT. The full variable domain, its missing parts supplied by reference TRBV9 and TRBJ2-2, is DSGVTQTPKHLITATGQRVTLRCSPRSGDLSVYWYQQSLDQGLQFLIQYYNGEERAKGNILERFSAQQFPDLHSELNLSSLELGDSALYFCASSVALDRKYNTGELFFGEGSRLTVL.

The table lists this clonotype with a few counts. The CDR3 is CASSLPLRRAGGGYTF. The CDR3 DNA reads TGTGCCAGCAGTTTACCCCTCCGCAGGGCAGGCGGGGGCTACACCTTC. The genes are TRBV28 and TRBJ1-2; the D gene is possibly TRBD1 (5 bases). Germline V gives CDR1 MDHEN, CDR2 SYDVKM. The germline V and J ends were trimmed by 2 bases and 8 bases, with 21 bases remaining between them. The CDR3 covers 16 residues.

Details on this clonotype: Just one base apart from a much larger clone, this may be a read error. The CDR3 sequence is CASSLGASEQCF. Here the CDR3 DNA reads TGTGCCAGCAGTCTGGGGGCCTCCGAGCAGTGCTTC. The chain links TRBV28 to TRBJ2-7, with D possibly TRBD1 on 6 matching bases. Germline V CDR1 and CDR2: MDHEN, SYDVKM. CDR3 length: 12 amino acids.

The rearrangement uses TRBV30 and TRBJ2-5; 7 bases agree with TRBD1. V was pared by 8 bases and J by 5 bases, with 17 bases of the junction left unmatched. There are 15 residues in the CDR3. Germline V CDR1 and CDR2: GTSNPN, SVGIG (reference sequence). CDR3 residues: CAQGERMVRGETQYF. In DNA form, the CDR3 reads TGTGCCCAAGGAGAGCGTATGGTCAGGGGGGAGACCCAGTACTTC.

The table lists this clonotype with many counts. Here the CDR3 reads CASSQELGGNQPQHF. The CDR3 DNA follows: TGTGCCAGCAGCCAAGAGTTGGGCGGAAATCAGCCCCAGCATTTT. This chain joins TRBV3-1 and TRBJ1-5, with D unresolved. V gave up 0 bases and J gave up 4 bases, with 10 bases separating them. The V gene's germline CDR1 is LGHDT and CDR2 YNNKEL (reference sequence). The CDR3 consists of 15 residues.

This clonotype was detected ten times or more. The CDR3 is CASSLTGGFFGYTF. The CDR3 DNA reads as TGTGCCAGCAGTTTGACAGGGGGCTTTTTCGGCTACACCTTC. This chain joins TRBV27 and TRBJ1-2; 10 bases map to TRBD1. CDR1 and CDR2 from the germline V gene are MNHEY and SMNVEV (reference sequence). This CDR3 has 14 amino acids. J was trimmed by 8 bases and V by 3 bases; bases with no gene match: 6.

This clonotype was recorded many times. The rearrangement uses TRBV7-9 and TRBJ2-7; no clear D. The V gene's germline CDR1 is SEHNR and CDR2 FQNEAQ (reference sequence). V lost 5 bases, J lost 7 bases, and 9 bases lay in between. The CDR3 runs to 11 residues. CDR3: CASSLNSEQYF. The CDR3 DNA reads as TGTGCCAGCAGCCTAAATTCGGAGCAGTACTTC.

The V and J genes are TRBV6-1 and TRBJ2-5; D possibly corresponds to TRBD1 (5 bases). V was clipped by 4 bases and J by 7 bases, with 22 bases between them. The CDR3 extends over 16 amino acids. CDR1 MNHNS and CDR2 SASEGT come from the germline V gene. The CDR3 nucleotides are TGTGCCAGCAGTGGACCGAAAACAGGCGCCCACGGGACCCAGTACTTC. Translation: CASSGPKTGAHGTQYF.

The chain has TRBV29-1 and TRBJ2-3; tentative D call: TRBD1 (5 bases). This CDR3 comprises 14 residues. V lost 5 bases, J lost 3 bases, and 15 bases lay in between. Per germline, CDR1 SQVTM and CDR2 ANQGSEA. DNA for the CDR3: TGCAGCGTTCGTAAGGACATTGGGACAGATACGCAGTATTTT. As protein: CSVRKDIGTDTQYF.

This clonotype occurred many times. V is TRBV12-3 or TRBV12-4 and J is TRBJ1-1; no reliable D call. V was trimmed by 8 bases and J by 4 bases, leaving 5 bases between them. The CDR3 consists of 10 residues. Written as DNA, the CDR3 is TGTGCCAGCCAAGGCACTGAAGCTTTCTTT. It encodes CASQGTEAFF.

This chain joins TRBV7-3 and TRBJ1-2; D is undetermined. The V and J ends lost 0 bases and 8 bases respectively, with 13 bases between them. Germline V gene sequence: CDR1 SGHTA, CDR2 FQGTGA. The length of the CDR3 is 14 residues. CDR3 amino acids: CASSLTAGYGGYTF. CDR3 DNA sequence: TGTGCCAGCAGCTTAACGGCTGGGTACGGAGGCTACACCTTC.

With regard to this clonotype: Relative to the germline gene, one junction end is altered; a read error may explain this. This chain links TRBV7-8 with TRBJ2-7; D is perhaps TRBD2 (5 bases). The CDR3 contains 14 residues. The germline V gene has CDR1 SGHVS and CDR2 FQNEAQ. CDR3 bases: TGTGCCAGCAGCTTAAGCAGGAAGCCCTGGGAGCAGTGCTTC. Translated: CASSLSRKPWEQCF. The full variable domain, in which reference TRBV7-8 and TRBJ2-7 provide the parts outside the CDR3, is GAGVSQSPRYKVAKRGQDVALRCDPISGHVSLFWYQQALGQGPEFLTYFQNEAQLDKSGLPSDRFFAERPEGSVSTLKIQRTQQEDSAVYLCASSLSRKPWEQCFGPGTRLTVT.

This clonotype appeared a few times. This rearrangement joins TRBV3-2 to TRBJ1-2; the table's TRBD1 call for D was not verified on the DNA. TRBV3-2 is a pseudogene. The CDR3 contains 13 residues. The CDR3 loop is CASSPTFDRGHTF. DNA of the CDR3: TGTGCCAGCAGCCCGACCTTCGACAGGGGGCACACCTTC.

This clonotype showed up many times. V is TRBV20-1 and J is TRBJ2-7, with 7 bases that match TRBD2. Germline lookup yields CDR1 DFQATT and CDR2 SNEGSKA (reference sequence). Trimming removed 5 bases from V and 1 base from J; junction bases left unmatched: 11. This CDR3 region has 15 residues. The CDR3 sequence: CSAPRGRDPSYEQYF. The CDR3 DNA sequence: TGCAGTGCTCCTCGTGGGAGGGACCCTTCCTACGAGCAGTACTTC.

This clonotype was detected many times. The chain carries TRBV6-1 and TRBJ2-3, with a possible D match to TRBD1 (6 bases). This CDR3 has 17 residues. In germline, CDR1 is MNHNS, CDR2 SASEGT. Trimming stripped 1 base from V and 4 bases from J, with 18 bases between. The CDR3 sequence: CASSEEDGGIFADTQYF. CDR3 DNA sequence: TGTGCCAGCAGTGAAGAAGATGGGGGCATCTTCGCAGATACGCAGTATTTT.

The chain links TRBV10-3 to TRBJ2-2; D may be TRBD1 or TRBD2 (5 bases each). The V gene lost 8 bases and the J gene lost 8 bases, with 9 bases spanning the gap. CDR1 and CDR2 (germline): ENHRY, SYGVKD. This CDR3 comprises 11 residues. Here the CDR3 reads CAIWGRGELFF. The CDR3 nucleotides read TGTGCCATCTGGGGACGGGGGGAGCTGTTTTTT.

Turning to this clonotype: This may arise from a read error, as a much more abundant clone is one base away. The chain combines TRBV20-1 with TRBJ2-5, with TRBD2 matching 7 bases. The junction had 3 bases not matched to a gene; V was cut back by 2 bases and J by 9 bases. Germline V gene lookup returns CDR1 DFQATT and CDR2 SNEGSKA (reference sequence). The CDR3 spans 11 residues. Written as DNA, the CDR3 is TGCAGTGCTAGAATTCGGGAGGCCCAGTACTTC. Translating gives CSARIREAQYF.

This clonotype has a handful of counts. The chain combines TRBV19 with TRBJ2-7; D is unclear. The CDR3 sequence is 15 residues long. V was clipped by 3 bases and J by 3 bases, with 15 bases between them. From germline, CDR1 is LNHDA and CDR2 SQIVND (reference sequence). CDR3 bases: TGTGCCAGTAGTATTCTCCATGGGGTGAACTACGAGCAGTACTTC. Translated: CASSILHGVNYEQYF.

The V gene is TRBV12-3 or TRBV12-4, the J gene TRBJ1-4; 8 nucleotides align to TRBD1. This CDR3 contains 16 residues. After removal of 5 bases from V and 1 base from J, the junction contained 6 bases not matched to a gene. The CDR3 region has the DNA TGTGCCAGCAGTCCCCGAGGACAGGGAACTAATGAAAAACTGTTTTTT. This codes for CASSPRGQGTNEKLFF.

This clonotype has a count of ten or more. V is TRBV5-1 and J is TRBJ2-3, with D tentatively TRBD2 (6 bases). Per the germline V gene, CDR1 is SGHRS and CDR2 is YFSETQ. V was pared by 0 bases and J by 5 bases, with 16 bases between. CDR3 length equals 16 residues. CDR3 nucleotides: TGCGCCAGCAGCTTGGGGACTACCAAGCGTGGAGATACGCAGTATTTT. This encodes CASSLGTTKRGDTQYF.

In its sample, this clonotype was seen many times. At one of its ends the junction is not consistent with the germline gene, which may arise from a read error. Here the CDR3 reads CACRPGTSYEQYF. The CDR3 nucleotides read TGTGCCTGCAGACCCGGGACCTCCTACGAGCAGTACTTC. The genes are TRBV2 and TRBJ2-7, with D perhaps assigned TRBD1 or TRBD2 (5 bases each). This CDR3 region has 13 residues. The germline V gene has CDR1 SNHLY and CDR2 FYNNEI.